The source of this T cell receptor (beta chain) is a study of early T cells in non-severe SARS-CoV-2 infection. For the study at large: Sequencing of bulk RNA from unsorted whole blood was done, without chain pairing. Findings and caveats of the study: Reliance on VDJdb matching favored anti-spike CD8 responses; private and CD4 specificities were missed.

This clonotype showed up just a few times. What it recognizes is unknown. Each cDNA molecule carried a unique molecular identifier. TCRdb redid the calling of the 5' RACE reads with MiXCR, one entry per CDR3 protein. The table lists nearly 55,000 distinct CDR3 sequences, around 8% of them singletons. Germline CDR1 and CDR2: MGHRA and YSYEKL. The length of the CDR3 is 15 residues. After removal of 4 bases from V and 6 bases from J, the junction contained 7 bases not matched to a gene. This specimen was whole blood, taken at baseline. The rearrangement links TRBV4-1 to TRBJ1-4, with TRBD1 matching over 8 bases. This receptor was identified in an adult who was a healthcare worker with PCR-confirmed SARS-CoV-2 infection or an uninfected control (not recorded which). CDR3 sequence: CASSPMTGEDEKLFF. In nucleotides, the CDR3 is TGCGCCAGCAGCCCTATGACAGGGGAGGATGAAAAACTGTTTTTT.